The clone carrying this T cell receptor beta chain was seen ten or more times. Germline V CDR1 and CDR2: SGHDN, FVKESK. The CDR3 totals 15 residues. Trimming removed 2 bases from V and 4 bases from J; junction bases left unmatched: 5. This sample is part of a study of CD8+CD57+ T cells in acquired aplastic anemia. Using genomic DNA as the template, TCR beta VDJ and CDR3 profiling was carried out. TCRdb reanalysed the reads using MiXCR and keeps one entry per CDR3 protein. Of around 140,000 distinct CDR3 sequences in the sample, 41% are singletons; the top ten hold 8.4%. The receptor comes from a human donor in good health, serving as a control. The chain links TRBV14 to TRBJ2-5; the match to TRBD1 covers 9 bases. Sequenced sample: sorted CD4+, CD8+, or CD8+CD57+ T cells (not recorded which) from PBMCs. CDR3 sequence: CASSQRQGVRETQYF. As DNA, the CDR3 is TGTGCCAGCAGCCAAAGACAGGGGGTGCGAGAGACCCAGTACTTC.